A single sample gave rise to the 29 T cell receptor beta chains below, sequenced in a study of a mutant IDH1 vaccine in newly diagnosed glioma. Time point given: week 5, during vaccination. Every vaccination contained 300 ug of the mutant IDH1 20-mer peptide and was paired with topical imiquimod. Sequencing used immunoSEQ multiplex PCR; TCRdb keeps in-frame clones, though not all of them. There are roughly 72,000 clones in the sample; roughly nine tenths occur only once, and 0.56% lies in the top ten. Their antigens remain unidentified. The sample in question was PBMCs, obtained from a glioma patient whose treatment included an IDH1 peptide vaccine. The source of these receptors is a woman in her fifties or sixties with glioma.

The chain is built from TRBV7-6 and TRBJ2-1; 10 bases agree with TRBD2. With V trimmed by 5 bases and J by 8 bases, 9 bases remained unmatched. The CDR3 covers 15 residues. Germline V gene lookup returns CDR1 SGHVS and CDR2 FNYEAQ. The DNA for the CDR3 is TGTGCCAGCAGCACTTCTAGCGGGAGAAACGATGAGCAGTTCTTC. Amino acid sequence: CASSTSSGRNDEQFF.

This chain joins TRBV27 and TRBJ2-2; the D gene could be TRBD1 or TRBD2 (5 bases each). Looked up from germline, CDR1 is MNHEY and CDR2 is SMNVEV (reference sequence). This CDR3 contains 14 residues. The ends were cut back, 6 bases at V and 5 bases at J, with 13 bases in the middle. CDR3 sequence reads: CASSSGSWTGELFF. CDR3 nucleotide sequence: TGTGCCAGCAGCTCAGGGAGTTGGACCGGGGAGCTGTTTTTT.

The V gene is TRBV6-5, the J gene TRBJ2-2; no firm D call. The CDR3 contains 10 residues. Germline loops: CDR1 MNHEY, CDR2 SVGAGI. V lost 8 bases to trimming and J lost 6 bases, with 4 bases between them. DNA for the CDR3: TGTGCCAGCGGCTCCGGGGAGCTGTTTTTT. Translation: CASGSGELFF.

CDR3 coding DNA: TGCGCCAGCAAGGGAGGGGGTTCCTACGAGCAGTACTTC. This codes for CASKGGGSYEQYF. V usage is TRBV5-1 and J usage is TRBJ2-7; TRBD2 might be the D (7 bases). This CDR3 contains 13 residues. CDR1 is SGHRS and CDR2 is YFSETQ in the germline V gene. V gave up 6 bases and J gave up 1 base, with 11 bases separating them.

The rearrangement joins TRBV6-6 to TRBJ1-1, with no clear D. This CDR3 contains 16 residues. Germline V CDR1 and CDR2: MNHNY, SVGAGI (reference sequence). V was shortened by 6 bases and J by 1 base, with 18 bases between the two germline ends. CDR3 loop: CASRSFQDGPNTEAFF. CDR3 coding DNA: TGTGCCAGCAGATCATTCCAGGACGGCCCGAACACTGAAGCTTTCTTT.

This chain connects TRBV5-8 to TRBJ2-7; TRBD2 might be the D (6 bases). CDR1 SGHTS and CDR2 YDEGEE come from the germline V gene. V was trimmed by 2 bases and J by 1 base, leaving 19 bases between them. The CDR3 is 17 residues long. CDR3 residues: CASSFPFGRSGSYEQYF. As DNA, the CDR3 is TGTGCCAGCAGCTTCCCATTTGGGAGGTCGGGGTCCTACGAGCAGTACTTC.

The rearrangement joins TRBV28 to TRBJ1-5, with D possibly TRBD1 on 5 matching bases. Germline-derived CDR1 and CDR2 are MDHEN and SYDVKM. Trimming pared 7 bases from V and 2 bases from J, leaving 9 bases between. CDR3 size: 13 residues. In nucleotides, the CDR3 is TGTGCCAGCATAGGGGATGGCAATCAGCCCCAGCATTTT. Protein sequence: CASIGDGNQPQHF. Complete variable domain (other parts from reference TRBV28 and TRBJ1-5): DVKVTQSSRYLVKRTGEKVFLECVQDMDHENMFWYRQDPGLGLRLIYFSYDVKMKEKGDIPEGYSVSREKKERFSLILESASTNQTSMYLCASIGDGNQPQHFGDGTRLSIL.

This chain links TRBV2 with TRBJ2-1; D is perhaps TRBD2 (6 bases). There are 11 residues in the CDR3. The germline V gene has CDR1 SNHLY and CDR2 FYNNEI. Trimming took 9 bases from V and 6 from J, leaving 9 bases between them. CDR3 amino acids: CARLEGNEQFF. The CDR3 DNA reads as TGTGCCAGGTTGGAGGGCAATGAGCAGTTCTTC. Supplemented by reference TRBV2 and TRBJ2-1, the full variable domain reads EPEVTQTPSHQVTQMGQEVILRCVPISNHLYFYWYRQILGQKVEFLVSFYNNEISEKSEIFDDQFSVERPDGSNFTLKIRSTKLEDSAMYFCARLEGNEQFFGPGTRLTVL.

A few counts support this clone. J is TRBJ2-5 and V is TRBV5-1; possible D gene TRBD2, 5 bases. V lost 0 bases and J 4 bases, leaving 16 bases between the germline ends. Per the germline V gene, CDR1 is SGHRS and CDR2 is YFSETQ. The CDR3 covers 16 residues. The CDR3 DNA reads TGCGCCAGCAGCTTGGCCGGAGGCCATGGAGGAGAGACCCAGTACTTC. Its protein is CASSLAGGHGGETQYF.

The chain links TRBV9 to TRBJ2-3; D is perhaps TRBD2 (5 bases). Germline assignment: CDR1 SGDLS and CDR2 YYNGEE. This CDR3 comprises 14 residues. The V end was cut by 7 bases, the J end by 0 bases, with 12 bases between. CDR3 amino acids: CASGETSSTDTQYF. The DNA of the CDR3 is TGTGCCAGCGGGGAGACTTCTAGCACAGATACGCAGTATTTT. Using reference TRBV9 and TRBJ2-3 for the parts outside the CDR3, the full variable domain is DSGVTQTPKHLITATGQRVTLRCSPRSGDLSVYWYQQSLDQGLQFLIQYYNGEERAKGNILERFSAQQFPDLHSELNLSSLELGDSALYFCASGETSSTDTQYFGPGTRLTVL.

The rearrangement uses TRBV10-3 and TRBJ2-7; D possibly corresponds to TRBD1 (5 bases). Trimming cost V 6 bases and J 0 bases, with 12 bases left between them. Germline CDR1 is ENHRY and CDR2 is SYGVKD. The CDR3 has 14 residues. CDR3 protein: CAIREPGISYEQYF. CDR3 sequence (DNA): TGTGCCATCAGGGAACCAGGGATCTCCTACGAGCAGTACTTC.

The chain is built from TRBV19 and TRBJ1-5; tentatively, D is TRBD1 (6 bases). Trimming cost V 10 bases and J 4 bases, with 17 bases left between them. Germline CDR1 and CDR2: LNHDA and SQIVND (reference sequence). The CDR3 runs to 14 residues. DNA of the CDR3: TGTGCCACCAGGGGTGGCAGGCGTAATCAGCCCCAGCATTTT. It encodes CATRGGRRNQPQHF. The entire variable domain, with the rest obtained from reference TRBV19 and TRBJ1-5, is as follows: DGGITQSPKYLFRKEGQNVTLSCEQNLNHDAMYWYRQDPGQGLRLIYYSQIVNDFQKGDIAEGYSVSREKKESFPLTVTSAQKNPTAFYLCATRGGRRNQPQHFGDGTRLSIL.

J is TRBJ2-7 and V is TRBV29-1; no reliable D call. CDR1 and CDR2 from the germline V gene are SQVTM and ANQGSEA. This CDR3 contains 13 residues. Deletions cut 6 bases from V and 4 bases from J, with 16 bases between. The CDR3 region is CSVVGATPYEQYF. DNA of the CDR3: TGCAGCGTGGTTGGAGCGACGCCGTACGAGCAGTACTTC.

This chain uses TRBV10-3 with TRBJ2-1; 8 bases line up with TRBD2. V trimming: 0 bases; J trimming: 8 bases; junction bases outside the gene matches: 15. The V gene's germline CDR1 is ENHRY and CDR2 SYGVKD. The length of the CDR3 is 18 residues. CDR3 loop: CAISESNLGLVIVDEQFF. The CDR3 DNA reads as TGTGCCATCAGTGAGTCGAATTTGGGACTAGTAATCGTGGATGAGCAGTTCTTC.

The CDR3 protein is CASSSRYSGGANVLTF. Here the CDR3 DNA reads TGTGCCAGTAGTAGCCGGTACTCCGGTGGGGCCAACGTCCTGACTTTC. The genes are TRBV19 and TRBJ2-6, with no clear D. The germline V gene has CDR1 LNHDA and CDR2 SQIVND (reference sequence). V lost 4 bases to trimming and J lost 3 bases, with 13 bases between them. The CDR3 loop spans 16 amino acids. Full variable domain (outside the CDR3, taken from reference TRBV19 and TRBJ2-6): DGGITQSPKYLFRKEGQNVTLSCEQNLNHDAMYWYRQDPGQGLRLIYYSQIVNDFQKGDIAEGYSVSREKKESFPLTVTSAQKNPTAFYLCASSSRYSGGANVLTFGAGSRLTVL.

The chain recombines TRBV5-1 with TRBJ2-5, with D perhaps matching TRBD1 or TRBD2 (5 bases each). The CDR3 covers 17 residues. The germline gives CDR1 SGHRS, CDR2 YFSETQ. Trimming left V 1 base short and J 0 bases short, with 16 bases between. CDR3 nucleotides: TGCGCCAGCAGCTTGATGCGGGCTGAGGGGTACCAAGAGACCCAGTACTTC. This translates into CASSLMRAEGYQETQYF.

This clone occurred once. The chain couples TRBV11-2 to TRBJ2-7, with D perhaps matching TRBD1 or TRBD2 (5 bases each). V dropped 1 base and J dropped 1 base, with 5 bases sitting between them. Germline values: CDR1 SGHAT, CDR2 FQNNGV. The CDR3 length is 13 residues. The CDR3 region has the DNA TGTGCCAGCAGCTTAGGGGGGTCCTACGAGCAGTACTTC. It codes for CASSLGGSYEQYF.

The chain links TRBV18 to TRBJ2-3; 10 bases map to TRBD1. The CDR3 is 16 amino acids. CDR1 is KGHSH, CDR2 LQKENI, per germline. The V gene end was trimmed by 6 bases and the J gene end by 5 bases; junction bases not matched to a gene: 11. The CDR3 reads CASSGRQGASEDTQYF. The CDR3 coding sequence is TGTGCCAGCTCCGGCCGACAGGGGGCGTCGGAAGATACGCAGTATTTT.

This clone showed up just a few times. The CDR3 DNA reads as TGTGCCACCAGCACCCGAGGACTAGCGGGGGGCAATGAGCAGTTCTTC. This gives the protein CATSTRGLAGGNEQFF. V is TRBV15 and J is TRBJ2-1; 14 positions match TRBD2. V lost 4 bases to trimming and J lost 6 bases; unmatched junction nucleotides: 5. The V gene's germline CDR1 is LNHNV and CDR2 YYDKDF (reference sequence). This CDR3 contains 16 residues. The variable domain in full, completed from reference TRBV15 and TRBJ2-1, reads DAMVIQNPRYQVTQFGKPVTLSCSQTLNHNVMYWYQQKSSQAPKLLFHYYDKDFNNEADTPDNFQSRRPNTSFCFLDIRSPGLGDTAMYLCATSTRGLAGGNEQFFGPGTRLTVL.

The chain has TRBV5-1 and TRBJ2-7; the D is unclear. From germline, CDR1 is SGHRS and CDR2 YFSETQ. The length of the CDR3 is 13 residues. Trimming cost V 0 bases and J 3 bases, with 7 bases left between them. CDR3 DNA: TGCGCCAGCAGCTTGGTGTCTTACTACGAGCAGTACTTC. This gives the protein CASSLVSYYEQYF.

Here the CDR3 DNA reads TGTGCCAGCAGTCCGCGACAGGGGGCTGCCCCGCCGCATTTT. Translating gives CASSPRQGAAPPHF. The V call is TRBV27, the J call TRBJ1-5; 10 nucleotides match TRBD1. Germline CDR1 is MNHEY and CDR2 is SMNVEV (reference sequence). V shed 5 bases, J shed 15 bases, and the junction held 13 bases outside the gene matches. The CDR3 is 14 residues long.

V is TRBV19 and J is TRBJ2-1; TRBD1 or TRBD2 may be the D gene (6 bases each). V lost 4 bases, J lost 8 bases, and 18 bases lay in between. CDR3 length equals 15 residues. Germline assignment: CDR1 LNHDA and CDR2 SQIVND (reference sequence). CDR3 nucleotides: TGTGCCAGTAGTAGGACAGTCTGGGGACTGGATGAGCAGTTCTTC. This translates into CASSRTVWGLDEQFF.

This chain connects TRBV7-9 to TRBJ1-1; a possible D gene is TRBD1 (6 bases). Deletions cut 5 bases from V and 1 base from J, with 11 bases between. The CDR3 length is 14 residues. CDR1 SEHNR and CDR2 FQNEAQ come from the germline V gene (reference sequence). CDR3 sequence reads: CASSLRQANTEAFF. Here the CDR3 DNA reads TGTGCCAGCAGCCTCCGACAGGCGAACACTGAAGCTTTCTTT.

The V call is TRBV28, the J call TRBJ2-5; D is unresolved. Looked up from germline, CDR1 is MDHEN and CDR2 is SYDVKM. V was clipped by 4 bases and J by 10 bases, with 13 bases between them. The CDR3 covers 12 residues. The chain's CDR3 is CASSSSLVGQYF. DNA for the CDR3: TGTGCCAGCAGTTCGTCCCTTGTTGGCCAGTACTTC.

The chain combines TRBV5-1 with TRBJ1-2, with TRBD1 identical over 7 bases. The CDR3 consists of 18 residues. The V segment lost 4 bases and the J segment 6 bases; nucleotides outside the gene matches: 21. Germline V CDR1 and CDR2: SGHRS, YFSETQ. Here the CDR3 DNA reads TGCGCCAGCAGCCTTGGTTGGGGTACAGGGGCTGATGAAAATGGCTACACCTTC. Its translation is CASSLGWGTGADENGYTF.

The chain combines TRBV9 with TRBJ2-7; TRBD2 aligns across 14 bases. After removal of 4 bases from V and 2 bases from J, the junction contained 2 bases not matched to a gene. The germline CDR1 and CDR2 sequences are SGDLS and YYNGEE. The CDR3 consists of 15 residues. The CDR3 DNA reads as TGTGCCAGCAGCTGGGGACTAGCGGGAGCCTACGAGCAGTACTTC. Translated, it gives CASSWGLAGAYEQYF.

This rearrangement joins TRBV28 to TRBJ2-7; D call uncertain. The CDR3 runs to 13 residues. The V end was cut by 6 bases, the J end by 0 bases, with 9 bases between. The germline V gene encodes CDR1 MDHEN and CDR2 SYDVKM. In DNA form, the CDR3 reads TGTGCCAGCAGACCGGGTAGCTCCTACGAGCAGTACTTC. It codes for CASRPGSSYEQYF.

The chain has TRBV19 and TRBJ2-2, with D maybe TRBD2 (6 bases). CDR3 length: 14 residues. Looked up from germline, CDR1 is LNHDA and CDR2 is SQIVND (reference sequence). V was clipped by 7 bases and J by 2 bases, with 11 bases between them. The CDR3 protein is CASISGDNTGELFF. The CDR3 nucleotides read TGTGCCAGTATCTCGGGAGACAACACCGGGGAGCTGTTTTTT.

This clone has a single count. The genes are TRBV6-1 and TRBJ1-2, with 10 bases identical to TRBD1. CDR3 length: 15 residues. V lost 1 base to trimming and J lost 3 bases; unmatched junction nucleotides: 2. Germline-derived CDR1 and CDR2 are MNHNS and SASEGT. In nucleotides, the CDR3 is TGTGCCAGCAGTGAAGGGACAGGGGGGTACTATGGCTACACCTTC. Amino acids: CASSEGTGGYYGYTF.